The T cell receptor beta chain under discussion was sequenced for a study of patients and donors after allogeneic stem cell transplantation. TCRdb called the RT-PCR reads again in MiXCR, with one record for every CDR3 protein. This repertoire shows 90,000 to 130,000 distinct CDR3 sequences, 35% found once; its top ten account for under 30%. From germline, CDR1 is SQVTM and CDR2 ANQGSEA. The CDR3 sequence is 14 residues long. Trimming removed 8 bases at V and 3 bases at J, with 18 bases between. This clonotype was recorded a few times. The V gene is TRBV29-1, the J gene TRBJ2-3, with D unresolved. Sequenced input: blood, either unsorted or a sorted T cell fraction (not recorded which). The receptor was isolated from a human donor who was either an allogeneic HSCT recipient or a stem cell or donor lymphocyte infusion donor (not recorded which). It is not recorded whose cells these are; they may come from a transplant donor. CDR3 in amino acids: CSLKRAGRTDTQYF. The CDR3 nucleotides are TGCAGCCTAAAACGGGCAGGTCGGACAGATACGCAGTATTTT.